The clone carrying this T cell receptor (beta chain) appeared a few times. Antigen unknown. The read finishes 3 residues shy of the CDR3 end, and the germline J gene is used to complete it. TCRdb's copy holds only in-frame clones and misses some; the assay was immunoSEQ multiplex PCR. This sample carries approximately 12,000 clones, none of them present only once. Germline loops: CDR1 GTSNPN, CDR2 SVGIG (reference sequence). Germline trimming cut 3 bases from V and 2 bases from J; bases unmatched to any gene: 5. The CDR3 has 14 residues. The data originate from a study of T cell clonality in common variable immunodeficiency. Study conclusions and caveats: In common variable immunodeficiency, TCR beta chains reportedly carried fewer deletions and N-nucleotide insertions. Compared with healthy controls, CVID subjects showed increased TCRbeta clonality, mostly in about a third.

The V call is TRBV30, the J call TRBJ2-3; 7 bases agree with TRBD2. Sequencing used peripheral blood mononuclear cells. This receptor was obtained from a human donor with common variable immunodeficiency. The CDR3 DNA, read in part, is TGTGCCTGGAGGGGCGCGGGGGACACAGATACG. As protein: CAWRGAGDTDT. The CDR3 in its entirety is CAWRGAGDTDTQYF.